The 3 T cell receptor beta chains below come from one sample, sequenced in a study of blood T cell repertoires in COVID-19. TCRdb keeps only in-frame clones here, not all; method: immunoSEQ multiplex PCR. Of 56,000 or so clones listed, around 90% are singletons. The sequencing input was peripheral blood. Receptors originate from a human donor in a cohort sampled during active COVID-19.

The chain is built from TRBV29-1 and TRBJ1-5, with 9 bases matching TRBD1. The CDR3 length is 14 residues. V shed 4 bases and J 3 bases; nucleotides not matched to a gene: 4. The germline CDR1 and CDR2 sequences are SQVTM and ANQGSEA. The DNA of the CDR3 is TGCAGCGTTGTGGACAGGGGAACCAATCAGCCCCAGCATTTT. Translated: CSVVDRGTNQPQHF. The whole variable domain, remainder taken from reference TRBV29-1 and TRBJ1-5, is SAVISQKPSRDICQRGTSLTIQCQVDSQVTMMFWYRQQPGQSLTLIATANQGSEATYESGFVIDKFPISRPNLTFSTLTVSNMSPEDSSIYLCSVVDRGTNQPQHFGDGTRLSIL.

The rearrangement links TRBV7-2 to TRBJ2-4; D may be TRBD2 (7 bases). V dropped 8 bases and J dropped 0 bases, with 17 bases sitting between them. The CDR3 runs 16 residues. The germline CDR1 and CDR2 sequences are SGHTA and FQGNSA. CDR3 protein: CASPGGGALAKNIQYF. The CDR3 coding sequence is TGTGCCAGCCCGGGGGGCGGCGCCTTAGCCAAAAACATTCAGTACTTC.

The chain links TRBV27 to TRBJ2-7, with 9 bases fitting TRBD1. Germline V CDR1 and CDR2: MNHEY, SMNVEV (reference sequence). Trimming took 3 bases from V and 3 from J; bases not matched to a gene: 9. The CDR3 extends over 16 amino acids. CDR3 protein: CASSFSGTGSFYEQYF. Written as DNA, the CDR3 is TGTGCCAGCAGTTTCTCAGGGACAGGGAGTTTCTACGAGCAGTACTTC.